These 6 T cell receptor beta chains share one sample of origin, sequenced in a study of blood T cell repertoires in COVID-19. Produced via immunoSEQ multiplex PCR; TCRdb's table is partial and in-frame only. The sample records about 140,000 clones, roughly 76% being singletons. Sequencing used peripheral blood. The receptors were gathered from a man older than 75 with acute or convalescent COVID-19.

The chain recombines TRBV7-9 with TRBJ1-2; TRBD1 matches 10 bases. The CDR3 extends over 14 amino acids. After removal of 4 bases from V and 8 bases from J, the junction contained 7 bases not matched to a gene. Germline V gene sequence: CDR1 SEHNR, CDR2 FQNEAQ (reference sequence). The CDR3 is CASSYPTGGVGYTF. For the CDR3, the DNA is TGTGCCAGCAGCTACCCGACAGGGGGCGTCGGCTACACCTTC.

The rearrangement uses TRBV18 and TRBJ1-1, with D maybe TRBD1 (5 bases). V lost 4 bases and J 0 bases, leaving 12 bases between the germline ends. The germline V gene encodes CDR1 KGHSH and CDR2 LQKENI. This CDR3 spans 15 amino acids. The CDR3 DNA reads as TGTGCCAGCTCACGCCAGACAGAGATGAACACTGAAGCTTTCTTT. Protein product: CASSRQTEMNTEAFF. Supplemented by reference TRBV18 and TRBJ1-1, the full variable domain reads NAGVMQNPRHLVRRRGQEARLRCSPMKGHSHVYWYRQLPEEGLKFMVYLQKENIIDESGMPKERFSAEFPKEGPSILRIQQVVRGDSAAYFCASSRQTEMNTEAFFGQGTRLTVV.

At least ten counts were recorded for this clone. The CDR3 sequence: CASSQDGAGVGEKLFF. CDR3 nucleotide sequence: TGCGCCAGCAGCCAAGATGGGGCAGGGGTAGGCGAAAAACTGTTTTTT. The chain employs TRBV4-1 and TRBJ1-4; a possible D gene is TRBD1 (6 bases). The germline V gene encodes CDR1 MGHRA and CDR2 YSYEKL. V was pared by 0 bases and J by 8 bases, with 16 bases between. CDR3 length: 16 residues.

This clone occurred once. V gene TRBV4-3 combines with J gene TRBJ2-2, with 7 bases aligning to TRBD1. The CDR3 extends over 15 amino acids. Germline V gene lookup returns CDR1 LGHNA and CDR2 YSLEER. V dropped 0 bases and J dropped 9; count of bases not matched to a gene: 7. CDR3 sequence (DNA): TGCGCCAGCAGCCAAGAAATGAACAGGGGTAGGGAGCTGTTTTTT. Translation gives CASSQEMNRGRELFF.

V is TRBV28 and J is TRBJ1-1; tentative D call: TRBD1 (5 bases). This CDR3 is 14 amino acids long. V was cut by 2 bases and J by 9 bases, with 16 bases left in between. From germline, CDR1 is MDHEN and CDR2 SYDVKM. The DNA of the CDR3 is TGTGCCAGCAGTTTAGGGGGACTTGGGGCCCAAGCTTTCTTT. This gives the protein CASSLGGLGAQAFF. Full variable domain (rest looked up from reference TRBV28 and TRBJ1-1): DVKVTQSSRYLVKRTGEKVFLECVQDMDHENMFWYRQDPGLGLRLIYFSYDVKMKEKGDIPEGYSVSREKKERFSLILESASTNQTSMYLCASSLGGLGAQAFFGQGTRLTVV.

The chain recombines TRBV5-5 with TRBJ2-7; TRBD1 aligns across 11 bases. CDR3 length: 14 residues. CDR1 is SGHKS, CDR2 YYEKEE, per germline (reference sequence). V was clipped by 0 bases and J by 6 bases; unmatched bases: 2. CDR3 sequence (DNA): TGTGCCAGCAGCTTGGCGGGACAGGGGGGCGAGCAGTACTTC. Translation gives CASSLAGQGGEQYF.